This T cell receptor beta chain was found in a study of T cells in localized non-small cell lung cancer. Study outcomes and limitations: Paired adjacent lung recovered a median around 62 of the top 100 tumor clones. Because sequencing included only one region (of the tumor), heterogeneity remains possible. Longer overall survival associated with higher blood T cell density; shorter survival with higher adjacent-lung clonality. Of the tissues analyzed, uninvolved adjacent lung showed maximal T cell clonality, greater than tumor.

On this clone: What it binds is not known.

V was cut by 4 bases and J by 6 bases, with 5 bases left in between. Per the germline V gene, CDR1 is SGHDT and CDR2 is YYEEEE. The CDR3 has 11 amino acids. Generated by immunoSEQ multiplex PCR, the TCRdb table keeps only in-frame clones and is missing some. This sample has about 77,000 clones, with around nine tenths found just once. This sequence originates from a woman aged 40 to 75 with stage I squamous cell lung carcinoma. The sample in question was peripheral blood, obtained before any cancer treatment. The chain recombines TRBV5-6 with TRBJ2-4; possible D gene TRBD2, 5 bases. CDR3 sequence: CASSEGNIQYF. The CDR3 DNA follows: TGTGCCAGCAGCGAGGGAAACATTCAGTACTTC.